This T cell receptor beta chain was profiled in a study of blood T cell repertoires in COVID-19. Overall study: Acute-phase and convalescent COVID-19 samples originated in the United States, Italy and Spain. Sources were T cells, B-cell-depleted T cells, or PBMCs; the material itself was cDNA or gDNA.

Per the study methods: How many nucleated cells were present was estimated from reference gene primer amplification. Sequencing used immunoSEQ multiplex PCR; TCRdb keeps in-frame clones, though not all of them. V, J and clone size were drawn from that table, and D and trimming were deduced from the DNA. The sample shows 150,000 to 200,000 clones, about 86% of them seen only once. V lost 5 bases to trimming and J lost 1 base; unmatched junction nucleotides: 9. The CDR3 has 16 residues. Germline lookup yields CDR1 SGHAT and CDR2 FQNNGV. A Seattle source enrolled patients during active infection and followed them longitudinally.

Input material: peripheral blood. This receptor was taken from a woman in her 70s with COVID-19, enrolled during active disease. The V and J genes are TRBV11-2 and TRBJ1-1; TRBD1 agrees at 8 bases. The chain's CDR3 is CASSQRPGTGNTEAFF. CDR3 DNA sequence: TGTGCCAGCAGCCAGCGTCCCGGGACAGGGAACACTGAAGCTTTCTTT.